This T cell receptor beta chain was retrieved from a study of T cell changes during pregnancy in multiple sclerosis. The assay was immunoSEQ multiplex PCR, and TCRdb's table has in-frame clones only and misses some. The data show more than 55,000 clones, roughly 94% seen once. The CDR3 is 17 residues long. V gave up 1 base and J gave up 5 bases; unmatched junction bases: 16. Germline loops: CDR1 GTSNPN, CDR2 SVGIG (reference sequence). The material sequenced was CD8+ T cells from peripheral blood mononuclear cells, taken after pregnancy. The rearrangement joins TRBV30 to TRBJ1-2; 7 nucleotides match TRBD1. This sequence originates from a female donor with multiple sclerosis, enrolled in a pregnancy study. CDR3 in DNA: TGTGCCTGGAGTGCTACCACTTATCCAGGACAGGTTTATGGCTACACCTTC. It encodes CAWSATTYPGQVYGYTF.